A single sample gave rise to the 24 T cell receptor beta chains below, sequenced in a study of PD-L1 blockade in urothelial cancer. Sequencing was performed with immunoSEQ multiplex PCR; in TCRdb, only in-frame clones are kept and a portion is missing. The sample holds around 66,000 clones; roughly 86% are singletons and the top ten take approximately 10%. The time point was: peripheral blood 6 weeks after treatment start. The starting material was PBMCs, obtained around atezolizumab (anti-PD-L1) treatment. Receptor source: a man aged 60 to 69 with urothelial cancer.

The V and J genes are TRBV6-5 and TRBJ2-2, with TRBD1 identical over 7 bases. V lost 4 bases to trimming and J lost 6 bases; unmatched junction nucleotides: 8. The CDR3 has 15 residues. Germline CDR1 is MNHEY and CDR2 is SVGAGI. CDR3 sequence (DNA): TGTGCCAGCAGTTCGACAGGGAATCTTCCCGGGGAGCTGTTTTTT. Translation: CASSSTGNLPGELFF.

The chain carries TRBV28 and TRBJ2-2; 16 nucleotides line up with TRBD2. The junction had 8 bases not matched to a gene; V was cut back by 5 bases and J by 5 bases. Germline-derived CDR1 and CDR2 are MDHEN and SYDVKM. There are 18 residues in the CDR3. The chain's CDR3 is CASSGTSGRAWWTGELFF. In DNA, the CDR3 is TGTGCCAGCAGTGGGACTAGCGGGAGGGCCTGGTGGACCGGGGAGCTGTTTTTT. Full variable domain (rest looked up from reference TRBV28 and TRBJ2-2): DVKVTQSSRYLVKRTGEKVFLECVQDMDHENMFWYRQDPGLGLRLIYFSYDVKMKEKGDIPEGYSVSREKKERFSLILESASTNQTSMYLCASSGTSGRAWWTGELFFGEGSRLTVL.

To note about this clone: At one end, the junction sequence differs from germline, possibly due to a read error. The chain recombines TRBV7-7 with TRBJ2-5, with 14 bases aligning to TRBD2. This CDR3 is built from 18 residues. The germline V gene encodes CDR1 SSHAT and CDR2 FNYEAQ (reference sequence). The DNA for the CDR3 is TGTGCTAGCAGCATCAGACTAGCGGGAGGGCCCCTCCAAGAGACCCAGTACTTC. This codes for CASSIRLAGGPLQETQYF.

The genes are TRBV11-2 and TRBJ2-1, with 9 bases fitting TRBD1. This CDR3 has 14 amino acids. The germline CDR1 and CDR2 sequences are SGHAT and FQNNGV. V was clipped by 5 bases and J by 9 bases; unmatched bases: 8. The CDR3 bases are TGTGCCAGCAGCCGACAGGGGGAGGGTAGTGAGCAGTTCTTC. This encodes CASSRQGEGSEQFF.

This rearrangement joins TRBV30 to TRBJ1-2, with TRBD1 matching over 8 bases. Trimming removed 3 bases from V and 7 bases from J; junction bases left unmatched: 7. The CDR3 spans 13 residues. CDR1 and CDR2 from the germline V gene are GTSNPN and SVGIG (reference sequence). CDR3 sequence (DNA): TGTGCCTGGAGGGAGACAGGGGCCGTTGGCTACACCTTC. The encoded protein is CAWRETGAVGYTF.

CDR3: CASSQGGVEASPLHF. For the CDR3, the DNA is TGTGCCAGCTCACAAGGGGGCGTCGAAGCTTCACCCCTCCACTTT. The V gene is TRBV18, the J gene TRBJ1-6; 7 nucleotides match TRBD1. The CDR3 extends over 15 amino acids. The V and J ends lost 4 bases and 9 bases, in that order; junction bases with no gene match: 9. The V gene's germline CDR1 is KGHSH and CDR2 LQKENI.

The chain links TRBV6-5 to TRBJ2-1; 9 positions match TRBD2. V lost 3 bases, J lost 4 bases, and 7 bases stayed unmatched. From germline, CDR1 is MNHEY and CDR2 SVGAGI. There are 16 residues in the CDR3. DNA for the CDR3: TGTGCCAGCAGTTATGCTAGCGGGACCTTTTACAATGAGCAGTTCTTC. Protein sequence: CASSYASGTFYNEQFF.

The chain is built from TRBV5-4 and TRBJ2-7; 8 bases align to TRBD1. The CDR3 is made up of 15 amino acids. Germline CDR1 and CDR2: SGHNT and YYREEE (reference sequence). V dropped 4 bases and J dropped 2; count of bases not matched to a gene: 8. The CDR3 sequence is CASSPAGTGPYEQYF. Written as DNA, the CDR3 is TGTGCCAGCAGCCCGGCCGGGACAGGACCCTACGAGCAGTACTTC.

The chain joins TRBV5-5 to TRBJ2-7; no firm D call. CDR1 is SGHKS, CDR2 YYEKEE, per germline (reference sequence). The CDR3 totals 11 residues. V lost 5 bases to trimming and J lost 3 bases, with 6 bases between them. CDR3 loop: CASRSVYEQYF. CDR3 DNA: TGTGCCAGCAGATCCGTCTACGAGCAGTACTTC.

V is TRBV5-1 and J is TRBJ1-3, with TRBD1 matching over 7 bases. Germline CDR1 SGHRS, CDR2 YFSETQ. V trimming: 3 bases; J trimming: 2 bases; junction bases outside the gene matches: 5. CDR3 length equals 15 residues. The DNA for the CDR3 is TGCGCCAGCAGCTCACAGGGGTTTACTGGAAACACCATATATTTT. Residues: CASSSQGFTGNTIYF.

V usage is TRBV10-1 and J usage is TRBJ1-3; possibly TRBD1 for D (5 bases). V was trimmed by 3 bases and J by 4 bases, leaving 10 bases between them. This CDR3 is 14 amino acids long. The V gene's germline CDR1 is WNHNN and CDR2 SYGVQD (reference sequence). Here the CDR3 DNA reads TGCGCCAGCAGTGACGGGACTGGAGGAAACACCATATATTTT. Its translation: CASSDGTGGNTIYF.

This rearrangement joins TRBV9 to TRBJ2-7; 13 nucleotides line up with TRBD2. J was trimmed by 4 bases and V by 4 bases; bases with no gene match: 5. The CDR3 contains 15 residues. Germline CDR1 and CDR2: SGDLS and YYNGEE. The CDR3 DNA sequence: TGTGCCAGCAGCCCTGGGACTAGCGGGATTTACGAGCAGTACTTC. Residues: CASSPGTSGIYEQYF.

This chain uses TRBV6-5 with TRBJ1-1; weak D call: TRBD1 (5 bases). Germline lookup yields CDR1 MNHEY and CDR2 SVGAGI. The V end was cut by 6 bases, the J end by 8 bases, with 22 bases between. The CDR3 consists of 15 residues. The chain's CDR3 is CASRSGFLTPKEAFF. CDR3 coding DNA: TGTGCCAGCAGGTCAGGGTTTTTAACCCCGAAGGAAGCTTTCTTT.

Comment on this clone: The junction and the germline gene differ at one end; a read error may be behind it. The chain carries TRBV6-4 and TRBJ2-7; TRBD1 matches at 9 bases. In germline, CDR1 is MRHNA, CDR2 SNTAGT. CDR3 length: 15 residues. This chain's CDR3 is CARLNRDRASHEQYF. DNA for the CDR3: TGTGCCAGATTGAATAGGGACAGGGCCTCCCACGAGCAGTACTTC.

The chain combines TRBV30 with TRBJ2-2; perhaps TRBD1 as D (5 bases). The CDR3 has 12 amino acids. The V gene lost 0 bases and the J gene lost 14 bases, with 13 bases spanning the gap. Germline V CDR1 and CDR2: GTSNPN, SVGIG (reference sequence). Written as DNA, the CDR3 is TGTGCCTGGAGTGTACAGGACGTGTCACTGTTTTTT. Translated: CAWSVQDVSLFF.

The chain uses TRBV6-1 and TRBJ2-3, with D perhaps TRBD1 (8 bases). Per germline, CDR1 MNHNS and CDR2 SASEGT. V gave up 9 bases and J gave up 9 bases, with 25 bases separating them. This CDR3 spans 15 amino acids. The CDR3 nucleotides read TGTGCCAGTTCCCCAGGGGGCGGGGGTCTTATCACGCAGTATTTT. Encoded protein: CASSPGGGGLITQYF.

In DNA form, the CDR3 reads TGTGCCAGCAGTTACATTCAGGGTTACGAGCAGTACTTC. Residues: CASSYIQGYEQYF. The genes are TRBV28 and TRBJ2-7, with a possible D match to TRBD1 (5 bases). The CDR3 has 13 residues. Germline loops: CDR1 MDHEN, CDR2 SYDVKM. The germline V and J ends were trimmed by 4 bases and 4 bases, with 11 bases remaining between them.

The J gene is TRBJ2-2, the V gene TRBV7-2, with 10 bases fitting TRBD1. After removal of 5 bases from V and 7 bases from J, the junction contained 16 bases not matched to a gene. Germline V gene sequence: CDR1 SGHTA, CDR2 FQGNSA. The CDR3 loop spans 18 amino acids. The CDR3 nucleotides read TGTGCCAGCAGCCCCGGGGTAGGGGACAGGGGAACCGGCGGGGAGCTGTTTTTT. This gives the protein CASSPGVGDRGTGGELFF.

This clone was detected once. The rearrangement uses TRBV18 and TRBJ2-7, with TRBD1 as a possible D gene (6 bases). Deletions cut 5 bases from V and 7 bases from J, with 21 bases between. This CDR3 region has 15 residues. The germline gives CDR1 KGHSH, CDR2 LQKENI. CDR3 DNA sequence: TGTGCCAGCTCAGGATCGGGACAACCGTTCCTGGAGCAGTACTTC. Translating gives CASSGSGQPFLEQYF.

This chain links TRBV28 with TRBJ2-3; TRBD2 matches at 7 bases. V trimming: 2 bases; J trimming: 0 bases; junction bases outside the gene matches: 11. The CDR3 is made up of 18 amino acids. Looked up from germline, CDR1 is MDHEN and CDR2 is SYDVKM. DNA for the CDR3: TGTGCCAGCAGTTTACCCCTCCAGCTAGCGGTTAGCACAGATACGCAGTATTTT. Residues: CASSLPLQLAVSTDTQYF. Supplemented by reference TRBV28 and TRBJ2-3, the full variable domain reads DVKVTQSSRYLVKRTGEKVFLECVQDMDHENMFWYRQDPGLGLRLIYFSYDVKMKEKGDIPEGYSVSREKKERFSLILESASTNQTSMYLCASSLPLQLAVSTDTQYFGPGTRLTVL.

The CDR3 DNA reads TGTGCCAGCTCTCAACATCCCCCGGGACAGGGGGGTGGCTACACCTTC. Translation: CASSQHPPGQGGGYTF. The chain is built from TRBV18 and TRBJ1-2, with 11 bases identical to TRBD1. V shed 6 bases and J 7 bases; nucleotides not matched to a gene: 13. The CDR3 is 16 residues long. The germline V gene has CDR1 KGHSH and CDR2 LQKENI.

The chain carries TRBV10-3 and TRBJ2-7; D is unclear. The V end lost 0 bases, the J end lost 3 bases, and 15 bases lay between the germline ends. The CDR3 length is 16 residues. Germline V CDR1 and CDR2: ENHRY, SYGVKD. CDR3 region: CAISESSLSSSYEQYF. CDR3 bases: TGTGCCATCAGTGAGTCGTCCTTGAGTAGTAGCTACGAGCAGTACTTC.

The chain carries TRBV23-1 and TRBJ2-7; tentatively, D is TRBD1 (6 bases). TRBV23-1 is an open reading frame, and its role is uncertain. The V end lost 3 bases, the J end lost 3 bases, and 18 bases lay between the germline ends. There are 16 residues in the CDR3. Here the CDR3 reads CASSHSGTPILYEQYF. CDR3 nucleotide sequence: TGCGCCAGCAGTCACTCCGGGACACCTATACTCTACGAGCAGTACTTC.

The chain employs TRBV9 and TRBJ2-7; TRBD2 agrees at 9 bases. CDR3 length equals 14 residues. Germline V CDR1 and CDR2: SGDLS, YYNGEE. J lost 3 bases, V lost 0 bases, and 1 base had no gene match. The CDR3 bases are TGTGCCAGCAGCGTAGAAGCGGGGGGCTACGAGCAGTACTTC. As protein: CASSVEAGGYEQYF.